The T cell receptor beta chain under discussion was sequenced for a study of blood T cell repertoires in COVID-19 (dated by TCRdb to the early 2020s). Concerning the study at large: Collaborator samples came from the United States, Italy and Spain and covered acute and convalescent phases of COVID-19. The material from the prospective study consisted of cDNA or gDNA derived from T cells, B-cell-depleted T cells, or PBMCs. Deeply sampled blood TCRbeta repertoires from subjects exposed to, actively infected with, or recovered from COVID-19 were included in the dataset. The repertoires were released in a freely available public database intended as a resource for research on the immune response to SARS-CoV-2. Samples were obtained from the ongoing ImmuneRACE study (first 160 participants) and from some 1,200 subjects provided by 6 global collaborators. Sample metadata almost always included a de-identified subject ID, COVID-19 status, age in years and sex. HLA class I and class II types, where available, came from metadata supplied by the sample provider rather than from assay-based typing. What the research found in general, with its limitations: Clinical and demographic metadata were provided uncurated, with the amount varying by source and participant.

Via the germline V gene (reference sequence), CDR1 is WNHNN and CDR2 SYGVQD. Measured from the cysteine to the phenylalanine, the CDR3 is 17 residues long. The sequence is cut down to CDR3 DNA, 51 bases in frame from base 1. Relative to germline, V is 6 bases shorter and J is 0 bases shorter, with 20 bases between their ends. Collaborating institutions collected whole blood in K2EDTA tubes following their own protocols. For TCRbeta analysis, collaborator samples were shipped as frozen whole blood, as isolated PBMCs, or as DNA extracted from either sample type. The immunoSEQ Assay, a bias-controlled multiplex PCR, was used to amplify TCRbeta CDR3 regions from genomic DNA. Regarding the original processing steps: The number of nucleated cells in each sample was estimated by amplification of reference gene primers within the assay. To quantify the absolute abundance of each unique TCRbeta CDR3 rearrangement, sequence reads were collapsed and filtered. For each sample, productive Simpson clonality was calculated as the square root of Simpson's diversity index over productive rearrangements. The source is immuneACCESS, and TCRdb retained only in-frame sequences with V and J called. Part of the clones is not carried over; for the studies checked, unresolved V genes explain less than half of this, and the remainder is unexplained. V and J calls and clone size are copied from that table; D and trimming were computed from the DNA. The sample table lists 60,000 or so clones, approximately 86% of them with a count of one. 9.5% to 13% of the sample lies in the top ten.

A note on this clone: There is no known antigen for this receptor. No much larger clone exists at a distance of one base, and base qualities are not known.

The sequence came from a human donor with acute or convalescent COVID-19. The donor label of this sample is uncertain. Rearrangement joined TRBV10-1 to TRBJ2-5; TRBD1 is perhaps the D gene, given 6 matching bases. Specimen: peripheral blood. At the DNA level, the sequence is TGCGCCAGCAGGGCGCCCCCCGGGACAAAGTACCAAGAGACCCAGTACTTC. Its protein reads: CASRAPPGTKYQETQYF.